A single sample gave rise to the 25 T cell receptor beta chains below, sequenced in a study of T cell repertoires in cytomegalovirus infection. TCRdb re-analysed the reads in MiXCR, keeping a single row per CDR3 protein. The sample yields roughly 130,000 distinct CDR3 sequences, almost 9% seen once. Sequencing used PBMCs. All receptors come from a human donor in good health (CMV status not recorded). Some clones in this sample may be carry-over from other donors' samples.

This clonotype was seen at least ten times. V and J are TRBV5-6 and TRBJ1-2; D is undetermined. Germline loops: CDR1 SGHDT, CDR2 YYEEEE. The CDR3 is made up of 16 amino acids. V lost 2 bases and J lost 4, with 18 bases in between. The CDR3 nucleotides are TGTGCCAGCAGCTTACCAACAGTTATCGACATCTATGGCTACACCTTC. This gives the protein CASSLPTVIDIYGYTF.

This clonotype was seen only a few times. V is TRBV6-1 and J is TRBJ2-1; 10 nucleotides match TRBD2. This CDR3 region has 13 residues. V shed 6 bases, J shed 10 bases, and the junction held 6 bases outside the gene matches. Germline V gives CDR1 MNHNS, CDR2 SASEGT. CDR3 bases: TGTGCCAGCAGCGTAGCGGGGGGCTGGGAGCAGTTCTTC. Its protein product is CASSVAGGWEQFF.

The rearrangement links TRBV4-1 to TRBJ2-3; weak D call: TRBD1 (6 bases). V gave up 0 bases and J gave up 0 bases, with 16 bases separating them. Germline V lookup: CDR1 MGHRA, CDR2 YSYEKL. The CDR3 extends over 18 amino acids. The CDR3 nucleotides are TGCGCCAGCAGCCAAGAGAAGGCTGGGACACCTAGCACAGATACGCAGTATTTT. This sequence encodes CASSQEKAGTPSTDTQYF.

This clonotype was seen more than once but under ten times. This sequence joins TRBV6-4 and TRBJ2-3; 7 nucleotides align to TRBD2. This CDR3 comprises 16 residues. V lost 3 bases and J lost 5; bases outside the gene matches: 11. Germline CDR1 and CDR2: MRHNA and SNTAGT. The CDR3 sequence: CASSEGSGAGGDTQYF. CDR3 DNA: TGTGCCAGCAGTGAGGGGAGCGGGGCCGGAGGAGATACGCAGTATTTT.

The genes are TRBV20-1 and TRBJ2-7; D is possibly TRBD2 (7 bases). The CDR3 loop spans 14 amino acids. V was trimmed by 0 bases and J by 5 bases, leaving 14 bases between them. Germline V gives CDR1 DFQATT, CDR2 SNEGSKA (reference sequence). The CDR3 DNA reads as TGCAGTGCTAGAGATGGGGGGGCGACCCACGAGCAGTACTTC. Translating it yields CSARDGGATHEQYF.

This clonotype was counted many times. The chain has TRBV7-2 and TRBJ2-6; 7 nucleotides agree with TRBD1. V lost 4 bases, J lost 0 bases, and 0 bases stayed unmatched. This CDR3 region has 15 residues. Germline loops: CDR1 SGHTA, CDR2 FQGNSA. This CDR3 reads CASSSGGSGANVLTF. CDR3 nucleotide sequence: TGTGCCAGCAGCTCAGGGGGCTCTGGGGCCAACGTCCTGACTTTC.

This clonotype was counted many times. The chain employs TRBV29-1 and TRBJ2-6; D ambiguous. CDR1 is SQVTM and CDR2 is ANQGSEA in the germline V gene. Deletions cut 7 bases from V and 1 base from J, with 8 bases between. The CDR3 covers 13 residues. The CDR3 here is CSAAGSGANVLTF. The CDR3 DNA reads TGCAGCGCCGCCGGGTCTGGGGCCAACGTCCTGACTTTC.

At least ten counts were recorded for this clonotype. The chain has TRBV19 and TRBJ1-2; unclear D gene. The CDR3 runs to 14 residues. Trimming shortened V by 7 bases and J by 8 bases, and 20 bases separated the two germline ends. Germline V gene lookup returns CDR1 LNHDA and CDR2 SQIVND (reference sequence). Written as DNA, the CDR3 is TGTGCCAGTAATCCGACGGGAAAGGCGTACGGCTACACCTTC. Translation: CASNPTGKAYGYTF.

The rearrangement uses TRBV28 and TRBJ2-7; 9 bases agree with TRBD2. The CDR3 extends over 15 amino acids. With V trimmed by 2 bases and J by 3 bases, 5 bases remained unmatched. Germline V lookup: CDR1 MDHEN, CDR2 SYDVKM. CDR3 in amino acids: CASSLRASGNYEQYF. For the CDR3, the DNA is TGTGCCAGCAGTTTACGGGCTAGCGGGAACTACGAGCAGTACTTC. Full variable domain (missing parts from reference TRBV28 and TRBJ2-7): DVKVTQSSRYLVKRTGEKVFLECVQDMDHENMFWYRQDPGLGLRLIYFSYDVKMKEKGDIPEGYSVSREKKERFSLILESASTNQTSMYLCASSLRASGNYEQYFGPGTRLTVT.

V and J are TRBV12-3 or TRBV12-4 and TRBJ1-2; 9 nucleotides match TRBD1. V gave up 5 bases and J gave up 3 bases; unmatched junction bases: 19. The CDR3 has 19 residues. CDR3 nucleotide sequence: TGTGCCAGCAGTGGCGCGACAGGGGGGGGGGGATCTGGGTACTATGGCTACACCTTC. It encodes CASSGATGGGGSGYYGYTF.

This clonotype was recorded at least ten times. The CDR3 reads CASTLTGGRGTEAFF. Here the CDR3 DNA reads TGTGCCAGTACCCTCACAGGGGGCCGGGGCACTGAAGCTTTCTTT. This chain links TRBV19 with TRBJ1-1, with TRBD1 matching 9 bases. This CDR3 is 15 amino acids long. J was trimmed by 4 bases and V by 7 bases; bases with no gene match: 10. Germline CDR1 reads LNHDA; CDR2 reads SQIVND (reference sequence). Full variable domain (outside the CDR3, taken from reference TRBV19 and TRBJ1-1): DGGITQSPKYLFRKEGQNVTLSCEQNLNHDAMYWYRQDPGQGLRLIYYSQIVNDFQKGDIAEGYSVSREKKESFPLTVTSAQKNPTAFYLCASTLTGGRGTEAFFGQGTRLTVV.

The sample holds many counts of this clonotype. CDR3 nucleotide sequence: TGTGCCAGCAGAGGACAGGGAGGTTGGAATCAGCCCCAGCATTTT. Translated, it gives CASRGQGGWNQPQHF. The chain has TRBV6-1 and TRBJ1-5, with 8 bases lining up with TRBD1. In germline, CDR1 is MNHNS, CDR2 SASEGT. The CDR3 is 15 residues long. V shed 6 bases and J 4 bases; nucleotides not matched to a gene: 8.

This clonotype was seen a few times. The chain has TRBV7-9 and TRBJ1-2, with D maybe TRBD1 (5 bases). Germline CDR1 reads SEHNR; CDR2 reads FQNEAQ (reference sequence). V was shortened by 5 bases and J by 6 bases, with 16 bases between the two germline ends. The CDR3 is 14 amino acids. CDR3 in amino acids: CASSQVERDHGYTF. The DNA of the CDR3 is TGTGCCAGCAGCCAGGTCGAGAGGGACCATGGCTACACCTTC.

There are many counts of this clonotype. This rearrangement joins TRBV20-1 to TRBJ1-2; 10 nucleotides line up with TRBD1. Germline values: CDR1 DFQATT, CDR2 SNEGSKA (reference sequence). After removal of 3 bases from V and 6 bases from J, the junction contained 10 bases not matched to a gene. The CDR3 is 15 amino acids. This CDR3 reads CSARRGRQGADGYTF. The CDR3, as DNA: TGCAGTGCTAGGCGCGGGAGACAGGGGGCCGATGGCTACACCTTC.

J is TRBJ2-1 and V is TRBV20-1; D call uncertain. The CDR3 consists of 15 residues. The germline V gene has CDR1 DFQATT and CDR2 SNEGSKA (reference sequence). Trimming cost V 0 bases and J 5 bases, with 14 bases left between them. The CDR3 reads CSARDRDIGNNEQFF. CDR3 DNA sequence: TGCAGTGCTAGAGACCGCGACATTGGAAACAATGAGCAGTTCTTC.

Ten or more counts support this clonotype. The rearrangement uses TRBV19 and TRBJ2-1; no firm D call. Germline-derived CDR1 and CDR2 are LNHDA and SQIVND (reference sequence). V shed 5 bases and J shed 5 bases, with 10 bases lying between them. The CDR3 totals 13 residues. The CDR3 nucleotides read TGTGCCAGTAGTGTGATCAGGAACAATGAGCAGTTCTTC. Residues: CASSVIRNNEQFF.

To note about this clonotype: A junction end diverges from the germline sequence, so it may reflect a read error. The chain couples TRBV12-3 or TRBV12-4 to TRBJ2-1; 8 nucleotides line up with TRBD2. This CDR3 contains 15 residues. CDR3 coding DNA: TGTGACAGCAGCGCCGGACTAGCCGGGATCAATGAGCAGTTCTTC. Amino acid sequence: CDSSAGLAGINEQFF.

The table lists this clonotype with a count of one. The gene calls are TRBV7-9 and TRBJ2-1; 9 nucleotides agree with TRBD2. The V gene's germline CDR1 is SEHNR and CDR2 FQNEAQ (reference sequence). CDR3 length: 15 residues. The ends lost 3 bases at V and 7 bases at J; junction bases unmatched: 7. In nucleotides, the CDR3 is TGTGCCAGCAGCTTTGGCTCTAGCGGGGTAAATGAGCAGTTCTTC. This encodes CASSFGSSGVNEQFF.

This clonotype was recorded many times. The chain combines TRBV7-8 with TRBJ2-7, with D perhaps TRBD1 (5 bases). From germline, CDR1 is SGHVS and CDR2 FQNEAQ. The CDR3 sequence is 15 residues long. The V end was cut by 1 base, the J end by 0 bases, with 10 bases between. CDR3: CASSLEADISYEQYF. DNA of the CDR3: TGTGCCAGCAGCTTAGAGGCGGACATCTCCTACGAGCAGTACTTC.

There are many counts of this clonotype. The chain recombines TRBV7-2 with TRBJ1-6, with unresolved D. The V gene lost 4 bases and the J gene lost 9 bases, with 7 bases spanning the gap. Germline V gene data show CDR1 as SGHTA and CDR2 as FQGNSA. The CDR3 consists of 12 residues. In nucleotides, the CDR3 is TGTGCCAGCAGCTCATGGGGTTCACCCCTCCACTTT. Its translation: CASSSWGSPLHF.

In its sample, this clonotype was seen many times. The V and J genes are TRBV12-3 or TRBV12-4 and TRBJ2-2; D remains ambiguous. This CDR3 is built from 13 residues. Trimming left V 4 bases short and J 1 base short, with 4 bases between. This CDR3 reads CASSSKNTGELFF. The CDR3, as DNA: TGTGCCAGCAGTTCAAAGAACACCGGGGAGCTGTTTTTT.

In this sample, this clonotype turned up many times. The genes are TRBV28 and TRBJ1-3; D is ambiguous. V gave up 3 bases and J gave up 4 bases, with 10 bases separating them. The V gene's germline CDR1 is MDHEN and CDR2 SYDVKM. The CDR3 has 14 amino acids. This chain's CDR3 is CASSLGGGGNTIYF. In DNA, the CDR3 is TGTGCCAGCAGTTTGGGAGGAGGAGGAAACACCATATATTTT. Full variable domain (missing parts from reference TRBV28 and TRBJ1-3): DVKVTQSSRYLVKRTGEKVFLECVQDMDHENMFWYRQDPGLGLRLIYFSYDVKMKEKGDIPEGYSVSREKKERFSLILESASTNQTSMYLCASSLGGGGNTIYFGEGSWLTVV.

At least ten counts were recorded for this clonotype. This chain connects TRBV28 to TRBJ1-4; 8 bases align to TRBD1. Per germline, CDR1 MDHEN and CDR2 SYDVKM. V shed 6 bases and J 3 bases; nucleotides not matched to a gene: 9. The CDR3 covers 16 residues. CDR3 region: CASSQTGDGANEKLFF. CDR3 DNA sequence: TGTGCCAGCAGCCAGACAGGGGATGGGGCTAATGAAAAACTGTTTTTT.

This clonotype was seen repeatedly, ten times or more. DNA of the CDR3: TGTGCCAGCAGCGCTCATATGAACACTGAAGCTTTCTTT. Encoded protein: CASSAHMNTEAFF. The chain combines TRBV7-2 with TRBJ1-1; D gene ambiguous. V lost 5 bases and J lost 0, with 7 bases in between. Germline-derived CDR1 and CDR2 are SGHTA and FQGNSA. The CDR3 covers 13 residues.

The rearrangement joins TRBV7-4 to TRBJ2-3; D perhaps matches TRBD2 (6 bases). Germline V lookup: CDR1 SGHVT, CDR2 SQSDAQ. This CDR3 has 13 amino acids. V was shortened by 1 base and J by 13 bases, with 15 bases between the two germline ends. This chain's CDR3 is CASSLGDSPREYF. CDR3 nucleotides: TGTGCCAGCAGCTTAGGGGACTCCCCTAGGGAGTATTTT.